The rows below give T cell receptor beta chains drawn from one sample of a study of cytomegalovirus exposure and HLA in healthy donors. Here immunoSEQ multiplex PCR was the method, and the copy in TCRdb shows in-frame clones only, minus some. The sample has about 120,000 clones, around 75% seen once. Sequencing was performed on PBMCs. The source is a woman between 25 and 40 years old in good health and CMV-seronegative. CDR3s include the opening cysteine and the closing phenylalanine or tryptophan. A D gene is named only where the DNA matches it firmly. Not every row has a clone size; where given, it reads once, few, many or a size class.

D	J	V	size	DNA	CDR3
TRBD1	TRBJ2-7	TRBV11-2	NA	TGTGCCAGCAGCTTCGTGGGTCAGGGGGCCGACGAGCAGTACTTC	CASSFVGQGADEQYF
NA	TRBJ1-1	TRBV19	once	TGTGCCAGTAGCGCCGGGAGAACCACTGAAGCTTTCTTT	CASSAGRTTEAFF
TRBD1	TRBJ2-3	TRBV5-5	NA	TGTGCCAGCAGCTTGGCCAGGGACAGGACGTCAGATACGCAGTATTTT	CASSLARDRTSDTQYF
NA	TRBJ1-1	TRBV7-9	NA	TGTGCCAGCAGCTTAGCGGAGACGATTGGAACTGAAGCTTTCTTT	CASSLAETIGTEAFF
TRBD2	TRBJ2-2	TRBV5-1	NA	TGCGCCAGCAGCTTGGTAGCGGGAGCCACCGGGGAGCTGTTTTTT	CASSLVAGATGELFF
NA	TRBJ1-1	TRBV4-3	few	TGCGCCAGCAGCCTTTTTCAGTCCGGGAATGAAGCTTTCTTT	CASSLFQSGNEAFF
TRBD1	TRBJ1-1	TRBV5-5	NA	TGTGCCAGCAGCTCGCCCCGGGCAGGGGGATTGGGGAACACTGAAGCTTTCTTT	CASSSPRAGGLGNTEAFF
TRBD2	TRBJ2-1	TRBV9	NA	TGTGCCAGCAGCGTTAGCGGGAGTGGGGATGAGCAGTTCTTC	CASSVSGSGDEQFF
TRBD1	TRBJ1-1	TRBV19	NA	TGTGCCAGTAGTAATCGACAGGGGAAGGCTTCTGAAGCTTTCTTT	CASSNRQGKASEAFF
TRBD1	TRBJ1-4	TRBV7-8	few	TGTGCCAGCAGCTGGAACCGGGACAGAAGATATGAAAAACTGTTTTTT	CASSWNRDRRYEKLFF
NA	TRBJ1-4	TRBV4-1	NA	TGCGCCAGCAGCCACCCAGAGGGACAAAATGAAAAACTGTTTTTT	CASSHPEGQNEKLFF
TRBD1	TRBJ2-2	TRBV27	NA	TGTGCCAGCTCTCCGGGACAGGTGAACACCGGGGAGCTGTTTTTT	CASSPGQVNTGELFF
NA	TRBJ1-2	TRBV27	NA	TGTGCCAGCAGTTTCTGGCCAGGCTATGGCTACACCTTC	CASSFWPGYGYTF
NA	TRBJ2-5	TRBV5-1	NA	TGCGCCAGCAGCTTGGGCGAGGAGACCCAGTACTTC	CASSLGEETQYF